These 29 T cell receptor beta chains were sequenced from one sample in a study of T cells after yellow fever vaccination. TCRdb used MiXCR to reprocess the 5' RACE reads, holding one entry per CDR3 protein. The table shows 550,000 to 750,000 distinct CDR3 sequences, with around an eighth occurring only once. The specimen was PBMCs, collected on the day of the yellow fever booster vaccination. All receptors derive from a man in his thirties or forties who received the YFV17D yellow fever vaccine.

This clonotype was seen a handful of times. This chain uses TRBV11-1 with TRBJ2-7, with TRBD1 matching over 9 bases. Germline-derived CDR1 and CDR2 are SGHAT and FQDESV (reference sequence). With 5 bases clipped from V and 4 bases from J, the junction kept 9 bases outside the gene matches. This CDR3 spans 15 amino acids. This CDR3 is CASSEGQGFSYEQYF. The CDR3 coding sequence is TGTGCCAGCAGCGAAGGACAGGGGTTTTCGTACGAGCAGTACTTC.

This clonotype was counted a few times. CDR3 nucleotide sequence: TGCAGCCCGCGGGGGAGGGGGACGGATCAAGAGACCCAGTACTTC. It is translated as CSPRGRGTDQETQYF. The chain recombines TRBV20-1 with TRBJ2-5; perhaps TRBD2 as D (7 bases). CDR1 and CDR2 from the germline V gene are DFQATT and SNEGSKA (reference sequence). This CDR3 spans 15 amino acids.

This clonotype was seen once. One end of the junction fails to match germline, which may point to a read error. The chain uses TRBV20-1 and TRBJ2-3; no clear D gene. CDR3 length: 12 residues. From germline, CDR1 is DFQATT and CDR2 SNEGSKA (reference sequence). The CDR3 DNA reads as TGCAGCGCTAGAACAGTACCAGATACGCAGTATTTT. This sequence encodes CSARTVPDTQYF.

J is TRBJ2-1 and V is TRBV28; TRBD1 might be the D (7 bases). This CDR3 contains 16 residues. Germline V CDR1 and CDR2: MDHEN, SYDVKM. Deletions cut 3 bases from V and 5 bases from J, with 17 bases between. CDR3 in amino acids: CASSLEGAFRHNEQFF. The CDR3 nucleotides read TGTGCCAGCAGTTTGGAGGGGGCGTTCCGCCACAATGAGCAGTTCTTC.

J is TRBJ2-7 and V is TRBV12-3 or TRBV12-4; D could derive from TRBD1 or TRBD2 (6 bases each). V lost 7 bases and J 5 bases, leaving 18 bases between the germline ends. The CDR3 covers 14 residues. The CDR3, as DNA: TGTGCCAGCAATATGAGGGGGGCAGGGGACGAGCAGTACTTC. It is translated as CASNMRGAGDEQYF.

The table lists this clonotype with a few counts. The chain has TRBV3-1 and TRBJ1-1; 9 bases match TRBD1. Trimming cost V 4 bases and J 4 bases; bases outside gene matches: 10. The CDR3 is 16 amino acids. CDR1 and CDR2 (germline): LGHDT, YNNKEL (reference sequence). CDR3 residues: CASSPWTGEGGTEAFF. The CDR3 bases are TGTGCCAGCAGCCCTTGGACAGGGGAAGGGGGCACTGAAGCTTTCTTT.

This chain links TRBV29-1 with TRBJ2-3, with TRBD2 matching 7 bases. Germline V gene lookup returns CDR1 SQVTM and CDR2 ANQGSEA. With 1 base clipped from V and 4 bases from J, the junction kept 8 bases outside the gene matches. The CDR3 consists of 15 residues. This CDR3 is CSVEGWEGGADTQYF. The CDR3 nucleotides read TGCAGCGTTGAAGGCTGGGAGGGAGGCGCAGATACGCAGTATTTT.

This clonotype was counted only a few times. The V gene is TRBV12-3 or TRBV12-4, the J gene TRBJ2-7; TRBD1 matches 9 bases. V trimming: 7 bases; J trimming: 3 bases; junction bases outside the gene matches: 13. This CDR3 region has 16 residues. CDR3 nucleotide sequence: TGTGCCAGCACTACTTCACGGGACAGGGCTTTCTACGAGCAGTACTTC. This gives the protein CASTTSRDRAFYEQYF.

The table lists this clonotype with a few counts. The chain employs TRBV7-9 and TRBJ2-7; 9 nucleotides match TRBD1. This CDR3 has 14 residues. Germline V gene sequence: CDR1 SEHNR, CDR2 FQNEAQ (reference sequence). V gave up 5 bases and J gave up 3 bases; unmatched junction bases: 5. CDR3 protein: CASSPTGGRYEQYF. The DNA of the CDR3 is TGTGCCAGCAGCCCCACAGGGGGCCGCTACGAGCAGTACTTC.

In this sample, this clonotype turned up a few times. The rearrangement joins TRBV7-2 to TRBJ2-7; 9 nucleotides line up with TRBD1. The CDR3 runs 15 residues. Germline values: CDR1 SGHTA, CDR2 FQGNSA. Unmatched junction bases numbered 5, after V lost 0 bases and J lost 5 bases. CDR3 coding DNA: TGTGCCAGCAGCTTAGCTCCGGGACAGGGCCACGAGCAGTACTTC. It specifies CASSLAPGQGHEQYF.

The sample holds a few counts of this clonotype. DNA for the CDR3: TGTGCCAGCAACAACGACAGGGTTGGCTACACCTTC. Its translation is CASNNDRVGYTF. The chain has TRBV7-2 and TRBJ1-2; 7 bases match TRBD1. The CDR3 length is 12 residues. CDR1 is SGHTA, CDR2 FQGNSA, per germline. Germline trimming cut 7 bases from V and 7 bases from J; bases unmatched to any gene: 6.

V gene TRBV2 combines with J gene TRBJ1-6; 11 bases align to TRBD1. The germline V gene has CDR1 SNHLY and CDR2 FYNNEI. The CDR3 totals 15 residues. V shed 6 bases, J shed 10 bases, and the junction held 8 bases outside the gene matches. DNA of the CDR3: TGTGCCAGCAGGACCGGGACAGGGGGTAGGTCACCCCTCCACTTT. Translating gives CASRTGTGGRSPLHF.

The genes are TRBV11-2 and TRBJ2-1; D might be TRBD2 (6 bases). With 6 bases removed from V and 7 bases from J, the gap between germline ends came to 19 bases. The V gene's germline CDR1 is SGHAT and CDR2 FQNNGV. This CDR3 contains 15 residues. Here the CDR3 DNA reads TGTGCCAGCAGGACTGAAAGGGTCCGGGGGAATGAGCAGTTCTTC. Its protein product is CASRTERVRGNEQFF. Full variable domain (outside the CDR3, taken from reference TRBV11-2 and TRBJ2-1): EAGVAQSPRYKIIEKRQSVAFWCNPISGHATLYWYQQILGQGPKLLIQFQNNGVVDDSQLPKDRFSAERLKGVDSTLKIQPAKLEDSAVYLCASRTERVRGNEQFFGPGTRLTVL.

This clonotype was seen a handful of times. The chain is built from TRBV7-8 and TRBJ2-7, with D perhaps matching TRBD1 (5 bases). Germline-derived CDR1 and CDR2 are SGHVS and FQNEAQ. This CDR3 has 14 amino acids. Trimming stripped 0 bases from V and 6 bases from J, with 12 bases between. As DNA, the CDR3 is TGTGCCAGCAGCTTAGCCTCAGGGTTACGCGAGCAGTACTTC. Translated, it gives CASSLASGLREQYF. The full variable domain, its missing parts supplied by reference TRBV7-8 and TRBJ2-7, is GAGVSQSPRYKVAKRGQDVALRCDPISGHVSLFWYQQALGQGPEFLTYFQNEAQLDKSGLPSDRFFAERPEGSVSTLKIQRTQQEDSAVYLCASSLASGLREQYFGPGTRLTVT.

V is TRBV7-9 and J is TRBJ1-4; TRBD1 is a possible D gene (5 bases). Trimming stripped 8 bases from V and 7 bases from J, with 17 bases between. This CDR3 is 14 amino acids long. Germline assignment: CDR1 SEHNR and CDR2 FQNEAQ (reference sequence). The DNA for the CDR3 is TGTGCCAGCCGAGCTACCAGGGAGGGTGAAAAACTGTTTTTT. Translating gives CASRATREGEKLFF.

This chain joins TRBV7-2 and TRBJ2-3, with a possible D match to TRBD2 (5 bases). The ends were cut back, 0 bases at V and 2 bases at J, with 12 bases in the middle. The CDR3 contains 16 residues. Germline values: CDR1 SGHTA, CDR2 FQGNSA. The CDR3 sequence: CASSLAASGNTDTQYF. The CDR3 DNA sequence: TGTGCCAGCAGCTTAGCGGCCTCCGGGAACACAGATACGCAGTATTTT.

This clonotype was observed a handful of times. This chain connects TRBV5-6 to TRBJ1-6; perhaps TRBD1 as D (6 bases). V lost 2 bases to trimming and J lost 9 bases, with 15 bases between them. Germline lookup yields CDR1 SGHDT and CDR2 YYEEEE. The CDR3 runs to 15 residues. As DNA, the CDR3 is TGTGCCAGCAGCTTCCGGGGGGGCTCGATTTCACCCCTCCACTTT. Translated, it gives CASSFRGGSISPLHF.

Many counts were recorded for this clonotype. The chain joins TRBV11-2 to TRBJ2-5; 8 bases map to TRBD2. There are 14 residues in the CDR3. J gave up 1 base and V 4 bases, and 2 bases lay outside the gene matches. CDR1 is SGHAT and CDR2 is FQNNGV in the germline V gene. The CDR3 sequence is CASSSLAGQETQYF. As DNA, the CDR3 is TGTGCCAGCAGCTCTCTAGCGGGCCAAGAGACCCAGTACTTC.

This clonotype was detected a few times. V gene TRBV20-1 combines with J gene TRBJ2-1, with D perhaps TRBD1 or TRBD2 (5 bases each). CDR3 size: 15 residues. Looked up from germline, CDR1 is DFQATT and CDR2 is SNEGSKA (reference sequence). Between the trimmed V and J ends, which lost 5 bases and 0 bases, there was a span of 14 bases. The CDR3 nucleotides read TGCAGTGCTTTACCCGGGACGACCTCCTACAATGAGCAGTTCTTC. Encoded protein: CSALPGTTSYNEQFF.

The sample holds a few counts of this clonotype. The chain has TRBV7-2 and TRBJ2-2; 11 nucleotides agree with TRBD2. This CDR3 has 15 residues. Germline values: CDR1 SGHTA, CDR2 FQGNSA. With V trimmed by 5 bases and J by 6 bases, 5 bases remained unmatched. The CDR3 DNA reads TGTGCCAGCAGCCTACTAGCGGGAGTTGCCGGGGAGCTGTTTTTT. Translated, it gives CASSLLAGVAGELFF.

This clonotype was counted only a few times. The chain combines TRBV7-2 with TRBJ2-1; 9 positions match TRBD2. The CDR3 has 17 residues. The germline V gene encodes CDR1 SGHTA and CDR2 FQGNSA. The ends lost 1 base at V and 6 bases at J; junction bases unmatched: 10. CDR3 in amino acids: CASSLGGSGSPGNEQFF. The CDR3 nucleotides are TGTGCCAGCAGCTTAGGGGGTAGCGGGAGCCCTGGCAATGAGCAGTTCTTC.

V usage is TRBV3-1 and J usage is TRBJ1-1, with no clear D. Trimming shortened V by 4 bases and J by 5 bases, and 8 bases separated the two germline ends. CDR1 and CDR2 from the germline V gene are LGHDT and YNNKEL (reference sequence). This CDR3 is built from 12 residues. CDR3 region: CASSLMGTEAFF. CDR3 DNA sequence: TGTGCCAGCAGCCTTATGGGGACTGAAGCTTTCTTT.

This clonotype was seen only a few times. In DNA form, the CDR3 reads TGCAGCGCTCAAAGGGGCAGGCTAAGCTCTGGGGCCAACGTCCTGACTTTC. Translating gives CSAQRGRLSSGANVLTF. J is TRBJ2-6 and V is TRBV20-1; D is perhaps TRBD1 (5 bases). There are 17 residues in the CDR3. The germline gives CDR1 DFQATT, CDR2 SNEGSKA (reference sequence).

This chain joins TRBV29-1 and TRBJ2-3, with a weak D call TRBD1 (5 bases). The CDR3 totals 14 residues. The V and J ends lost 5 bases and 2 bases respectively, with 14 bases between them. CDR1 and CDR2 from the germline V gene are SQVTM and ANQGSEA. The CDR3 DNA follows: TGCAGCGTTACTGGGGCAGGCCTCACAGATACGCAGTATTTT. The encoded protein is CSVTGAGLTDTQYF.

This chain links TRBV6-2 or TRBV6-3 with TRBJ1-2, with 7 nucleotides matching TRBD1. Germline V lookup: CDR1 MNHEY, CDR2 SVGEGT. This CDR3 comprises 15 residues. V lost 7 bases and J lost 5; bases outside the gene matches: 13. This chain's CDR3 is CASTRDSSPMYGYTF. The CDR3 DNA is TGTGCCAGCACCCGGGACAGCTCTCCTATGTATGGCTACACCTTC.

This clonotype was seen more than once but under ten times. V gene TRBV20-1 combines with J gene TRBJ2-7; 11 nucleotides match TRBD2. CDR3 size: 15 residues. The V and J ends lost 6 bases and 6 bases, in that order; junction bases with no gene match: 13. Germline V CDR1 and CDR2: DFQATT, SNEGSKA (reference sequence). CDR3 protein: CSAGGTSGRSFEQYF. The CDR3 nucleotides read TGCAGTGCCGGGGGCACTAGCGGGAGATCGTTCGAGCAGTACTTC.

The chain recombines TRBV7-2 with TRBJ2-5, with D possibly matching TRBD1 (6 bases). The CDR3 consists of 14 residues. Germline CDR1 is SGHTA and CDR2 is FQGNSA. V lost 5 bases and J 5 bases, leaving 15 bases between the germline ends. CDR3 amino acids: CASSPIDRFETQYF. The DNA of the CDR3 is TGTGCCAGCAGCCCGATCGACAGGTTCGAGACCCAGTACTTC.

The chain carries TRBV20-1 and TRBJ2-3; the D is unclear. Germline CDR1 and CDR2: DFQATT and SNEGSKA (reference sequence). Trimming left V 1 base short and J 4 bases short, with 15 bases between. The CDR3 covers 15 residues. CDR3 residues: CSARVRLGSADTQYF. The CDR3 coding sequence is TGCAGTGCTAGAGTCAGATTGGGGTCTGCAGATACGCAGTATTTT.

The table lists this clonotype with a few counts. The junction and the germline gene differ at one end; a read error may be behind it. The rearrangement links TRBV20-1 to TRBJ2-1, with D perhaps assigned TRBD1 or TRBD2 (6 bases each). In germline, CDR1 is DFQATT, CDR2 SNEGSKA (reference sequence). This CDR3 is built from 14 residues. CDR3 DNA sequence: TGCAGTGCTAGCAGGGGAGGATCCTCCAATGAGCAGTTCTTC. Amino acids: CSASRGGSSNEQFF.